One and the same sample provided the 21 T cell receptor beta chains below, sequenced in a study of spatial heterogeneity in lung cancer (dated by TCRdb to about 2019). The time point label, read with the paper, signifies: sample taken at primary tumor resection. To prepare the library, 5' RACE was applied. The sequencer was a NextSeq 500. The public reads were run again by TCRdb, first through fastp at Q25 and then through MiXCR, and only productive beta chains were kept. Rows are combined by CDR3 protein, so each entry shows the most common genes and DNA. For this sample the table gives 23,000 or so distinct CDR3 sequences, of which approximately 4.8% were detected only once. Approximately 4.7% of the sample is held by the ten biggest clonotypes. Sequenced material: PBMCs, taken at surgery. The origin of the receptors is a male donor with early-stage non-small cell lung cancer.

In this sample, this clonotype turned up many times. CDR3 bases: TGTGCCAGCAGCTCGACAGGGTCTGTTCAGCCCCAGCATTTT. Encoded protein: CASSSTGSVQPQHF. The gene calls are TRBV5-6 and TRBJ1-5; the match to TRBD1 covers 7 bases. CDR1 is SGHDT and CDR2 is YYEEEE in the germline V gene. The trim removed 3 bases at V and 6 bases at J, leaving 6 bases unmatched. There are 14 residues in the CDR3.

This clonotype was detected ten times or more. The chain recombines TRBV10-2 with TRBJ1-5; a possible D gene is TRBD1 (6 bases). Germline V lookup: CDR1 WSHSY, CDR2 SAAADI. V was trimmed by 3 bases and J by 7 bases, leaving 10 bases between them. The CDR3 is made up of 13 amino acids. CDR3 in amino acids: CASSDGGWQPQHF. The CDR3 DNA sequence: TGCGCCAGCAGTGATGGGGGCTGGCAGCCCCAGCATTTT.

This clonotype showed up many times. V and J are TRBV27 and TRBJ2-3, with TRBD2 identical over 10 bases. The CDR3 consists of 17 residues. The V gene's germline CDR1 is MNHEY and CDR2 SMNVEV (reference sequence). V gave up 3 bases and J gave up 3 bases; unmatched junction bases: 9. The CDR3: CASSFYVAGGSTDTQYF. DNA of the CDR3: TGTGCCAGCAGTTTTTATGTAGCGGGAGGCAGTACAGATACGCAGTATTTT.

This clonotype was recorded many times. V usage is TRBV7-9 and J usage is TRBJ2-1, with a possible D match to TRBD2 (6 bases). Germline values: CDR1 SEHNR, CDR2 FQNEAQ (reference sequence). This CDR3 has 12 residues. Here the CDR3 reads CVGRDRDNEQFF. The DNA of the CDR3 is TGTGTAGGGCGGGATAGAGACAATGAGCAGTTCTTC.

The chain couples TRBV2 to TRBJ2-7; the match to TRBD2 covers 8 bases. Germline CDR1 and CDR2: SNHLY and FYNNEI. The V segment lost 3 bases and the J segment 2 bases; nucleotides outside the gene matches: 6. The CDR3 has 15 amino acids. The CDR3 bases are TGTGCCAGCAGTGAGGTGGCGGGGGGACCCTACGAGCAGTACTTC. This gives the protein CASSEVAGGPYEQYF. The whole variable domain, filled in from reference TRBV2 and TRBJ2-7, reads EPEVTQTPSHQVTQMGQEVILRCVPISNHLYFYWYRQILGQKVEFLVSFYNNEISEKSEIFDDQFSVERPDGSNFTLKIRSTKLEDSAMYFCASSEVAGGPYEQYFGPGTRLTVT.

This clonotype was seen repeatedly, ten times or more. V and J are TRBV12-3 or TRBV12-4 and TRBJ2-1, with TRBD1 matching 7 bases. The CDR3 length is 19 residues. V dropped 10 bases and J dropped 9; count of bases not matched to a gene: 30. CDR3 loop: CAITPPREGGLVSRGEQFF. The CDR3 bases are TGTGCCATTACTCCACCCCGGGAAGGGGGCCTGGTTAGTCGGGGTGAGCAGTTCTTC.

The chain carries TRBV5-4 and TRBJ2-7; 15 nucleotides match TRBD2. The J call is uncertain, as TRBJ2-4 better fits the DNA end. The CDR3 is made up of 16 amino acids. Germline CDR1 is SGHNT and CDR2 is YYREEE (reference sequence). This CDR3 is CASSPGLAGGTTIQYF. CDR3 DNA: TGTGCCAGCAGCCCTGGACTAGCGGGAGGGACAACCATTCAGTACTTC.

This clonotype turned up a few times. This sequence joins TRBV20-1 and TRBJ1-3, with D uncertain. Trimming took 1 base from V and 0 from J, leaving 4 bases between them. In germline, CDR1 is DFQATT, CDR2 SNEGSKA (reference sequence). The CDR3 length is 13 residues. The CDR3 sequence: CSARASSGNTIYF. CDR3 nucleotides: TGCAGTGCTAGAGCCAGCTCTGGAAACACCATATATTTT.

This clonotype was observed at least ten times. The V and J genes are TRBV28 and TRBJ2-7; TRBD2 agrees at 7 bases. The CDR3 sequence is 11 residues long. The germline V gene encodes CDR1 MDHEN and CDR2 SYDVKM. With 10 bases clipped from V and 2 bases from J, the junction kept 2 bases outside the gene matches. This CDR3 reads CATGLAYEQYF. The CDR3 DNA reads TGTGCCACAGGACTAGCCTACGAGCAGTACTTC.

There are many counts of this clonotype. V usage is TRBV9 and J usage is TRBJ2-2; D remains ambiguous. V was shortened by 5 bases and J by 5 bases, with 22 bases between the two germline ends. Germline assignment: CDR1 SGDLS and CDR2 YYNGEE. This CDR3 has 17 amino acids. The DNA for the CDR3 is TGTGCCAGCAGTCCCGAGACGGGCCTAGGGCGAACCGGGGAGCTGTTTTTT. This sequence encodes CASSPETGLGRTGELFF.

This clonotype came up many times. This sequence joins TRBV6-6 and TRBJ2-1; 11 nucleotides agree with TRBD2. CDR1 MNHNY and CDR2 SVGAGI come from the germline V gene (reference sequence). The V segment lost 4 bases and the J segment 9 bases; nucleotides outside the gene matches: 8. The CDR3 has 15 amino acids. CDR3 in DNA: TGTGCCAGCAGTTTAACTAGCGGGAGTTTAACTGAGCAGTTCTTC. It codes for CASSLTSGSLTEQFF.

This clonotype is labeled medium-sized (0.01 to 0.1%). The chain is built from TRBV28 and TRBJ2-3; 7 nucleotides agree with TRBD2. This CDR3 is built from 17 residues. Trimming took 7 bases from V and 0 from J; bases not matched to a gene: 13. Per the germline V gene, CDR1 is MDHEN and CDR2 is SYDVKM. CDR3 DNA sequence: TGTGCCAGCAAGAATAGCGGGCCCCACAAAAGCACAGATACGCAGTATTTT. Residues: CASKNSGPHKSTDTQYF. Supplemented by reference TRBV28 and TRBJ2-3, the full variable domain reads DVKVTQSSRYLVKRTGEKVFLECVQDMDHENMFWYRQDPGLGLRLIYFSYDVKMKEKGDIPEGYSVSREKKERFSLILESASTNQTSMYLCASKNSGPHKSTDTQYFGPGTRLTVL.

This clonotype occurred many times. This rearrangement joins TRBV7-2 to TRBJ1-6; 8 bases match TRBD1. This CDR3 is built from 15 residues. V trimming: 1 base; J trimming: 7 bases; junction bases outside the gene matches: 3. The V gene's germline CDR1 is SGHTA and CDR2 FQGNSA. The CDR3 DNA follows: TGTGCCAGCAGCTTAGGGGACAGGCGCAATTCACCCCTCCACTTT. Translated, it gives CASSLGDRRNSPLHF.

Many counts were recorded for this clonotype. The chain employs TRBV7-8 and TRBJ2-7; TRBD1 might be the D (6 bases). The CDR3 is made up of 15 amino acids. Trimming shortened V by 5 bases and J by 0 bases, and 14 bases separated the two germline ends. Germline CDR1 SGHVS, CDR2 FQNEAQ. This CDR3 reads CASSPRDKHSYEQYF. CDR3 nucleotides: TGTGCCAGCAGCCCCCGGGACAAACACTCCTACGAGCAGTACTTC.

Ten or more counts support this clonotype. V and J are TRBV6-1 and TRBJ1-5, with D possibly TRBD1 on 6 matching bases. V lost 6 bases and J 4 bases, leaving 13 bases between the germline ends. Germline CDR1 reads MNHNS; CDR2 reads SASEGT. The CDR3 is made up of 14 amino acids. The CDR3 reads CASSPGVGNQPQHF. In DNA form, the CDR3 reads TGTGCCAGCAGCCCAGGGGTAGGTAATCAGCCCCAGCATTTT.

This clonotype has a count of ten or more. This chain connects TRBV5-1 to TRBJ2-3; 11 bases line up with TRBD2. Trimming took 0 bases from V and 3 from J; bases not matched to a gene: 3. Germline CDR1 and CDR2: SGHRS and YFSETQ. This CDR3 contains 16 residues. CDR3 coding DNA: TGCGCCAGCAGCTTGGTGGCTAGCGGGGGGACAGATACGCAGTATTTT. Amino acid sequence: CASSLVASGGTDTQYF.

This clonotype was counted ten times or more. The V call is TRBV7-2, the J call TRBJ2-1; TRBD2 aligns across 12 bases. Germline loops: CDR1 SGHTA, CDR2 FQGNSA. Trimming removed 3 bases from V and 7 bases from J; junction bases left unmatched: 16. This CDR3 comprises 19 residues. DNA of the CDR3: TGTGCCAGCAGCTTGAGACACAGGGTTGCTAGCGGGAGGGCTAATGAGCAGTTCTTC. The encoded protein is CASSLRHRVASGRANEQFF.

This clonotype was recorded at least ten times. V and J are TRBV6-2 or TRBV6-3 and TRBJ2-1; perhaps TRBD1 as D (5 bases). This CDR3 is built from 17 residues. Per the germline V gene, CDR1 is MNHEY and CDR2 is SVGEGT. The germline V and J ends were trimmed by 2 bases and 12 bases, with 26 bases remaining between them. The CDR3: CASSYGGTSSVGRGQFF. CDR3 nucleotide sequence: TGTGCCAGCAGTTACGGTGGAACCTCATCGGTGGGGCGTGGGCAGTTCTTC.

This clonotype was picked up many times. This chain joins TRBV23-1 and TRBJ2-2, with D possibly being TRBD1 (6 bases). TRBV23-1 counts as an open reading frame of uncertain function. This CDR3 spans 19 amino acids. The V end lost 5 bases, the J end lost 3 bases, and 25 bases lay between the germline ends. CDR3 sequence reads: CASSGGSGSYREDTGELFF. As DNA, the CDR3 is TGCGCCAGCAGTGGCGGGTCAGGATCCTACAGGGAAGACACCGGGGAGCTGTTTTTT.

This clonotype was counted at least ten times. J is TRBJ1-6 and V is TRBV6-2 or TRBV6-3, with 7 bases lining up with TRBD1. There are 13 residues in the CDR3. Per germline, CDR1 MNHEY and CDR2 SVGEGT. V was clipped by 2 bases and J by 13 bases; unmatched bases: 5. The CDR3 DNA reads as TGTGCCAGCAGTTACCAGGGACAGATTCCCCTCCACTTT. Amino acid sequence: CASSYQGQIPLHF.

This clonotype was seen ten or more times. This chain links TRBV6-5 with TRBJ2-6, with D uncertain. CDR3 length: 15 amino acids. Trimming stripped 0 bases from V and 4 bases from J, with 7 bases between. CDR1 is MNHEY and CDR2 is SVGAGI in the germline V gene. In DNA form, the CDR3 reads TGTGCCAGCAGTTACTCTTTGGTCGGGGCCAACGTCCTGACTTTC. Translating gives CASSYSLVGANVLTF.